This T cell receptor beta chain was obtained from a study of CD8 T cells in ankylosing spondylitis. Study-wide findings and caveats: One TCR beta motif, made up of 7 or 8 highly homologous variants, appeared characteristic of ankylosing spondylitis blood. Researchers report that disease-linked clones proved CD8+ and relatively rare in peripheral blood. Some motif variants had been reported before (in reactive arthritis synovial fluid and blood).

The CDR3 spans 14 residues. Germline trimming cut 5 bases from V and 2 bases from J; bases unmatched to any gene: 2. Germline V CDR1 and CDR2: SEHNR, FQNEAQ (reference sequence). Each CDR3 protein is one row after TCRdb ran MiXCR on the 5' RACE reads. Of roughly 450,000 distinct CDR3 sequences listed, roughly 27% are singletons. This clonotype occurred a few times. What it binds is not known. Sequencing was performed on blood, either unsorted or a sorted T cell fraction (not recorded which). The receptor's source is a male donor with ankylosing spondylitis. The V and J genes are TRBV7-9 and TRBJ2-3; 9 positions agree with TRBD2. This CDR3 is CASSRLADTDTQYF. In DNA form, the CDR3 reads TGTGCCAGCAGCCGACTAGCGGACACAGATACGCAGTATTTT.